Ten or more counts support the clone carrying this TCR beta chain. Antigen: not known. The CDR3 totals 13 residues. Germline assignment: CDR1 LNHNV and CDR2 YYDKDF (reference sequence). V lost 3 bases and J 3 bases, leaving 7 bases between the germline ends. This record comes from a study of breast tumors, draining lymph nodes, adjacent tissues. TCRdb re-analysed the multiplex PCR reads in MiXCR, keeping a single row per CDR3 protein. The sample yields around 130,000 distinct CDR3 sequences, around a third seen once. The lymph nodes were axillary draining lymph nodes from breast cancer patients. Study-level findings and limits: Compared with basal-like, luminal-like tumors shared significantly more repertoire with nontumor tissue. Tumors had less TCR diversity than lymph nodes, more than nontumor tissue. Data fit most tumor T cells coming from lymph node, expanding in tumor.

The chain has TRBV15 and TRBJ2-3; possibly TRBD2 for D (5 bases). What was sequenced was axillary lymph node tissue. The sequence was collected from a female donor with breast cancer. Some clones in this sample may be carry-over from other donors' samples. DNA of the CDR3: TGTGCCACCAGCAGGGACTTTACAGATACGCAGTATTTT. Protein product: CATSRDFTDTQYF.